This T cell receptor beta chain was recorded in a study of identical twins. Regarding the study as a whole: Out-of-frame alpha sequences common to twins were enriched for low generation probability.

Germline CDR1 DFQATT, CDR2 SNEGSKA (reference sequence). With 5 bases clipped from V and 7 bases from J, the junction kept 13 bases outside the gene matches. The CDR3 extends over 14 amino acids. This clonotype appeared a few times. The antigen is unknown. MiXCR was run by TCRdb on the 5' RACE reads, yielding one entry per CDR3 protein. Found here are just under 550,000 distinct CDR3 sequences, around 15% of them singletons; the top ten hold 0.44%. These sequences were also reported in another study, on yellow fever vaccine responses in identical twins.

The material sequenced was CD4+ T cells sorted from blood. This sequence originates from a woman between 18 and 30 years old in good health. This chain connects TRBV20-1 to TRBJ2-7; TRBD1 matches 8 bases. The CDR3 nucleotides read TGCAGTGCTTTAGCGGACAGGGAACGGGGGGAGCAGTACTTC. The encoded protein is CSALADRERGEQYF.